This T cell receptor beta chain was sequenced during a study of blood T cells in healthy people across ages. Together with a sample-barcoded 5' primer, a J-beta primer mix was included in a second PCR lasting roughly 6 to 12 cycles. TCRdb fed the 5' RACE reads into MiXCR, producing one record per CDR3 protein. The sample contains 1.5 million to 2 million distinct CDR3 sequences, about two fifths of which appear only once. Each sample used at least 6 million PBMCs. The CDR3 has 14 residues. The V and J ends lost 1 base and 8 bases, in that order; junction bases with no gene match: 5. Overall study results and limits: A roughly linear fall in TCR beta diversity per million T cells was seen with increasing age.

This clonotype has just a few counts. The antigen remains undetermined. This chain uses TRBV12-3 or TRBV12-4 with TRBJ1-2, with 9 bases aligning to TRBD1. The material sequenced was blood. This TCR came from a human donor in good health. The CDR3 bases are TGTGCCAGCAGTTTAGAAGGGACAGGGAAGGGCTACACCTTC. Amino acid sequence: CASSLEGTGKGYTF.